Listed below are T cell receptor beta chains from one sample, sequenced in a study of technical replicates of blood from a few donors. Data came from immunoSEQ multiplex PCR; TCRdb stores just in-frame clones and leaves some out. The data contain under 95,000 clones, about 94% of them singletons. Sequenced: T cells isolated from PBMCs. The receptors shown here come from a human donor in good health. The CDR3 runs from the conserved cysteine through the conserved F or W. D genes are given only for firm matches. Clone size is given for some rows only: seen once, a few or many times, or a class if the clone is expanded.

V,J,D,size,CDR3,DNA
TRBV6-5,TRBJ2-7,-,-,CASSRTPTYEQYF,TGTGCCAGCAGTAGGACACCCACCTACGAGCAGTACTTC
TRBV28,TRBJ2-7,TRBD2,-,CASSLSGGGPYEQYF,TGTGCCAGCAGTTTAAGCGGGGGAGGGCCCTACGAGCAGTACTTC
TRBV28,TRBJ1-2,TRBD1,-,CASSEVGPRTGSYGYTF,TGTGCCAGCAGTGAGGTCGGGCCACGGACAGGGTCCTATGGCTACACCTTC
TRBV5-4,TRBJ2-4,TRBD1,-,CASSRTGTGNIQYF,TGTGCCAGCAGCCGGACCGGGACAGGGAACATTCAGTACTTC
TRBV19,TRBJ2-2,TRBD2,-,CASSLGGLAQNTGELFF,TGTGCCAGTAGCTTAGGAGGACTAGCGCAGAACACCGGGGAGCTGTTTTTT
TRBV7-9,TRBJ1-1,TRBD1,-,CASSPRDREAFF,TGTGCCAGCAGCCCGCGGGACAGGGAAGCTTTCTTT
TRBV27,TRBJ1-2,TRBD1,-,CASSTPPGQAYYGYTF,TGTGCCAGCAGTACACCCCCGGGACAGGCGTACTATGGCTACACCTTC
TRBV2,TRBJ2-7,-,-,CASSEGNWGRTTYEQYF,TGTGCCAGCAGTGAAGGGAATTGGGGGCGGACGACCTACGAGCAGTACTTC
TRBV19,TRBJ1-2,-,-,CASRAAGVNYGYTF,TGTGCCAGTAGGGCGGCAGGGGTTAACTATGGCTACACCTTC
TRBV5-1,TRBJ2-5,-,once,CASSEGAETQYF,TGCGCCAGCAGCGAGGGTGCAGAGACCCAGTACTTC
TRBV19,TRBJ1-5,TRBD1,-,CASWTGQFNSNQPQHF,TGTGCCAGCTGGACAGGACAATTTAATAGCAATCAGCCCCAGCATTTT
TRBV7-2,TRBJ1-1,-,-,CASSVQSPEAFF,TGTGCCAGCAGCGTACAGAGCCCTGAAGCTTTCTTT
TRBV27,TRBJ1-2,TRBD1,-,CASSYTGAYGYTF,TGTGCCAGCAGCTATACAGGGGCCTATGGCTACACCTTC
TRBV5-1,TRBJ2-2,-,-,CASSLEPQMNTGELFF,TGCGCCAGCAGCTTGGAGCCGCAAATGAACACCGGGGAGCTGTTTTTT
TRBV7-8,TRBJ2-7,-,-,CASSLGTPVHEQYF,TGTGCCAGCAGCTTAGGGACTCCGGTCCACGAGCAGTACTTC
TRBV7-9,TRBJ2-3,-,-,CASSLERFTDTQYF,TGTGCCAGCAGCTTAGAGCGCTTCACAGATACGCAGTATTTT
TRBV6-5,TRBJ1-4,-,once,CASRRPGGEKLFF,TGTGCCAGCAGAAGACCCGGGGGGGAAAAACTGTTTTTT
TRBV28,TRBJ2-7,TRBD1,-,CASSLIPGSGGPREQYF,TGTGCCAGCAGTTTAATTCCTGGGTCAGGGGGACCTAGGGAGCAGTACTTC
TRBV28,TRBJ1-2,TRBD1,-,CASRARQGRYGYTF,TGTGCCAGCAGGGCCCGACAGGGGCGATATGGCTACACCTTC
TRBV12-5,TRBJ1-2,TRBD1,-,CASGLPHKQGGDYGYTF,TGTGCTAGTGGTTTGCCCCATAAACAGGGGGGAGACTATGGCTACACCTTC
TRBV5-1,TRBJ2-1,TRBD1,-,CASSLTGGNNEQFF,TGCGCCAGCAGCTTGACAGGGGGGAACAATGAGCAGTTCTTC
TRBV2,TRBJ2-3,-,-,CASSEGAGRRMDF,TGTGCCAGCAGTGAGGGGGCCGGGCGAAGGATGGATTTT
TRBV5-1,TRBJ1-5,-,-,CASSVGGVNQPQHF,TGCGCCAGCAGCGTCGGGGGGGTCAATCAGCCCCAGCATTTT
TRBV29-1,TRBJ2-1,-,-,CSGGLPDNEQFF,TGCAGCGGTGGACTACCTGACAATGAGCAGTTCTTC
TRBV5-1,TRBJ1-1,TRBD1,-,CASSFGGQLPTEAFF,TGCGCCAGCAGCTTTGGGGGACAGCTGCCCACTGAAGCTTTCTTT
TRBV11-3,TRBJ1-2,-,-,CASSLDRGQFNTF,TGTGCCAGCAGCTTAGATCGCGGGCAATTCAACACCTTC
TRBV5-1,TRBJ2-7,TRBD2,-,CASTHDSGGAPSYEQYF,TGCGCCAGCACACACGATAGCGGGGGAGCCCCCTCCTACGAGCAGTACTTC
TRBV5-1,TRBJ2-2,-,-,CASSLGQVLGELFF,TGCGCCAGCAGCTTGGGACAGGTACTCGGGGAGCTGTTTTTT
TRBV27,TRBJ1-2,TRBD1,-,CASSQDRVYGYTF,TGTGCCAGCAGTCAGGACAGGGTCTATGGCTACACCTTC
TRBV5-4,TRBJ2-7,-,-,CASSSHTSLETYEQYF,TGTGCCAGCAGCTCGCACACTAGCCTAGAAACCTACGAGCAGTACTTC
TRBV5-4,TRBJ2-1,-,once,CASNFPGVEQFF,TGTGCCAGCAACTTCCCCGGGGTTGAGCAGTTCTTC
TRBV15,TRBJ1-1,-,-,CATSRDRARVTEAFF,TGTGCCACCAGCAGAGATAGGGCCAGGGTAACTGAAGCTTTCTTT
TRBV13,TRBJ2-3,-,-,CASNRRDSTDTQYF,TGTGCCAGCAACCGGCGGGACAGCACAGATACGCAGTATTTT
TRBV27,TRBJ1-2,-,-,CASSFGASGYGYTF,TGTGCCAGCAGTTTTGGGGCATCCGGCTATGGCTACACCTTC
TRBV11-1,TRBJ2-3,TRBD2,-,CASSHHRRLAGVGTDTQYF,TGTGCCAGCAGCCATCACCGTCGACTAGCGGGGGTGGGCACAGATACGCAGTATTTT